What follows are 9 T cell receptor beta chains derived from one specimen sequenced in a study of identical twins. MiXCR, applied by TCRdb to the 5' RACE reads, yields one record per CDR3 protein. The data contain fewer than 900,000 distinct CDR3 sequences, about 18% of them singletons. The sample also formed part of further work on T cells expressing NK-cell markers.

Sequencing used PBMCs. These receptors all stem from a young woman in good health.

V is TRBV7-2 and J is TRBJ1-5; D is perhaps TRBD1 (5 bases). V was pared by 1 base and J by 10 bases, with 8 bases between. The germline CDR1 and CDR2 sequences are SGHTA and FQGNSA. The CDR3 has 12 residues. The CDR3 sequence: CASSLDRGPQHF. CDR3 in DNA: TGTGCCAGCAGCTTAGACCGGGGCCCCCAGCATTTT.

The chain uses TRBV20-1 and TRBJ2-4; TRBD2 matches at 10 bases. There are 13 residues in the CDR3. J was trimmed by 9 bases and V by 2 bases; bases with no gene match: 4. CDR1 is DFQATT and CDR2 is SNEGSKA in the germline V gene (reference sequence). CDR3 nucleotides: TGCAGTGCTAGATTAGCGGGGGGTGTCATTCAGTACTTC. It translates to CSARLAGGVIQYF.

The gene calls are TRBV5-8 and TRBJ2-1; D might be TRBD1 or TRBD2, each matching 5 bases. Germline lookup yields CDR1 SGHTS and CDR2 YDEGEE. The CDR3 contains 13 residues. Trimming shortened V by 3 bases and J by 9 bases, and 13 bases separated the two germline ends. The CDR3 protein is CASSSGLGGEQFF. In DNA, the CDR3 is TGTGCCAGCAGCTCCGGCCTTGGGGGTGAGCAGTTCTTC.

This clonotype was recorded a few times. The chain recombines TRBV9 with TRBJ2-2; D possibly corresponds to TRBD2 (5 bases). The V and J ends lost 0 bases and 8 bases respectively, with 11 bases between them. The CDR3 loop spans 14 amino acids. The germline CDR1 and CDR2 sequences are SGDLS and YYNGEE. The DNA of the CDR3 is TGTGCCAGCAGCGTAGGAATGAGAGGGGGGGAGCTGTTTTTT. Protein sequence: CASSVGMRGGELFF.

The gene calls are TRBV7-8 and TRBJ1-1; D gene uncertain. Trimming stripped 4 bases from V and 8 bases from J, with 17 bases between. The CDR3 length is 14 residues. CDR1 is SGHVS, CDR2 FQNEAQ, per germline. This CDR3 is CASSSTPETSEAFF. The CDR3 bases are TGTGCCAGCAGCTCCACCCCAGAGACATCGGAAGCTTTCTTT.

This clonotype was recorded many times. CDR3 DNA: TGCAGCGTTTTTCGTCAGGGGCCGGCTTTCTTT. It encodes CSVFRQGPAFF. J is TRBJ1-1 and V is TRBV29-1; D perhaps matches TRBD1 (6 bases). The CDR3 consists of 11 residues. CDR1 is SQVTM and CDR2 is ANQGSEA in the germline V gene. With 5 bases removed from V and 11 bases from J, the gap between germline ends came to 15 bases.

The table lists this clonotype with many counts. This sequence joins TRBV20-1 and TRBJ1-2; 10 nucleotides line up with TRBD1. The V gene end was trimmed by 3 bases and the J gene end by 2 bases; junction bases not matched to a gene: 6. CDR3 length: 15 residues. The germline gives CDR1 DFQATT, CDR2 SNEGSKA (reference sequence). The CDR3 sequence is CSARGGQGLNYGYTF. For the CDR3, the DNA is TGCAGTGCTAGGGGGGGACAGGGGTTAAACTATGGCTACACCTTC.

This clonotype has just a few counts. The V and J genes are TRBV4-1 and TRBJ2-1; D not certain. Germline V gene lookup returns CDR1 MGHRA and CDR2 YSYEKL. V lost 4 bases to trimming and J lost 7 bases, with 11 bases between them. The CDR3 is 13 residues long. The CDR3 DNA reads as TGCGCCAGCAGCCGAACCCAGTGGAATGAGCAGTTCTTC. Translating gives CASSRTQWNEQFF.

The rearrangement uses TRBV12-3 or TRBV12-4 and TRBJ2-7; D call uncertain. CDR3 size: 14 residues. V lost 2 bases, J lost 0 bases, and 8 bases lay in between. For the CDR3, the DNA is TGTGCCAGCAGTTTACAGGCCGCCTCCTACGAGCAGTACTTC. This encodes CASSLQAASYEQYF.